Presented here are 5 T cell receptor beta chains from one specimen sequenced in a study of blood T cell repertoires in COVID-19. The protocol was immunoSEQ multiplex PCR, while the TCRdb copy is restricted to in-frame clones and leaves out a portion. The data hold about 24,000 clones, with 85% to 90% observed a single time. Sequenced material: peripheral blood. These receptors all come from a man aged 65 to 85 with COVID-19, enrolled during active disease.

The chain uses TRBV27 and TRBJ1-3; D gene ambiguous. Germline V CDR1 and CDR2: MNHEY, SMNVEV (reference sequence). The germline V and J ends were trimmed by 0 bases and 0 bases, with 6 bases remaining between them. The CDR3 loop spans 15 amino acids. The DNA for the CDR3 is TGTGCCAGCAGTTTATCGGCCGTCTCTGGAAACACCATATATTTT. The encoded protein is CASSLSAVSGNTIYF.

This clone was observed a single time. This rearrangement joins TRBV13 to TRBJ1-6; D is ambiguous. The germline V and J ends were trimmed by 0 bases and 7 bases, with 10 bases remaining between them. Germline CDR1 is PRHDT and CDR2 is FYEKMQ (reference sequence). The CDR3 is 15 residues long. CDR3 DNA sequence: TGTGCCAGCAGCTTAGGACGGACTTGGAATTCACCCCTCCACTTT. It translates to CASSLGRTWNSPLHF.

The chain links TRBV5-4 to TRBJ2-3, with 12 positions matching TRBD2. This CDR3 has 16 amino acids. J was trimmed by 3 bases and V by 4 bases; bases with no gene match: 6. Germline V gene lookup returns CDR1 SGHNT and CDR2 YYREEE (reference sequence). CDR3 sequence reads: CASSLLAGGGTDTQYF. DNA of the CDR3: TGTGCCAGCAGCCTACTAGCGGGAGGCGGGACAGATACGCAGTATTTT.

The genes are TRBV18 and TRBJ2-3, with 8 bases identical to TRBD1. V was clipped by 5 bases and J by 0 bases; unmatched bases: 10. CDR1 KGHSH and CDR2 LQKENI come from the germline V gene. The CDR3 runs to 17 residues. CDR3 coding DNA: TGTGCCAGCTCAACGAGCAGGGGGCTCGGGAGCACAGATACGCAGTATTTT. This gives the protein CASSTSRGLGSTDTQYF.

This clone was recorded only once. The chain recombines TRBV19 with TRBJ1-2, with 9 positions matching TRBD1. V gave up 4 bases and J gave up 8 bases; unmatched junction bases: 8. CDR1 LNHDA and CDR2 SQIVND come from the germline V gene (reference sequence). This CDR3 spans 14 amino acids. The CDR3 here is CASSRGQGDGGYTF. The CDR3, as DNA: TGTGCCAGTAGTAGGGGACAGGGAGACGGAGGCTACACCTTC.